A selection of T cell receptor beta chains follows, all from one sample in a study of T-cell memory formation after mild COVID-19. TCRdb re-called the 5' RACE reads through MiXCR, storing one row per CDR3 protein. The sample consists of about 340,000 distinct CDR3 sequences, more than 20% of them appearing once. The sequencing sample was made of PBMCs or a T cell subset sorted from them (not recorded which). Every receptor here comes from an adult woman who had mild COVID-19 (a few samples of this study predate the infection). Cell type and time point are not known. Each CDR3 is given with its conserved first and last residue. D genes are given only for firm matches. Clone size is given for some rows only: seen once, a few or many times, or a class if the clone is expanded.

v_gene	abundance	j_gene	d_gene	CDR3aa	CDR3nt
TRBV15	NA	TRBJ1-1	TRBD1	CATSTNRGEAFF	TGTGCCACCAGCACAAACAGGGGAGAAGCTTTCTTT
TRBV3-1	NA	TRBJ2-7	TRBD2	CASSHSGGWREQYF	TGTGCCAGCAGCCACAGCGGGGGCTGGCGGGAGCAGTACTTC
TRBV6-5	NA	TRBJ2-3	TRBD2	CASSYGEGLTDTQYF	TGTGCCAGCAGTTATGGGGAGGGTCTCACAGATACGCAGTATTTT
TRBV5-6	few	TRBJ1-2	TRBD1	CASSFEGARNYGYTF	TGTGCCAGCAGCTTTGAGGGGGCTAGGAACTATGGCTACACCTTC
TRBV3-1	NA	TRBJ1-1	NA	CASSQPIKGPRGTEAFF	TGTGCCAGCAGCCAACCGATCAAGGGGCCAAGGGGCACTGAAGCTTTCTTT
TRBV2	few	TRBJ2-7	NA	CASSDMGSGNLEQYF	TGTGCCAGCAGTGATATGGGTTCCGGGAACCTAGAGCAGTACTTC
TRBV7-2	many	TRBJ2-1	TRBD2	CASSLVGSGGLYNEQFF	TGTGCCAGCAGCTTAGTAGGTAGCGGGGGGCTTTACAATGAGCAGTTCTTC
TRBV6-2/TRBV6-3	NA	TRBJ2-3	TRBD2	CASSSGLAGGKQYF	TGTGCCAGCAGTTCAGGACTAGCTGGTGGGAAGCAGTATTTT
TRBV19	NA	TRBJ1-1	NA	CASRPNGGNEAFF	TGTGCCAGTAGACCTAATGGGGGGAATGAAGCTTTCTTT
TRBV4-2	NA	TRBJ2-3	NA	CASSQEGTESTDTQYF	TGTGCCAGCAGCCAAGAAGGAACGGAGAGCACAGATACGCAGTATTTT
TRBV4-2	NA	TRBJ1-4	NA	CASSQDRATGRLFF	TGTGCCAGCAGCCAAGATCGCGCGACAGGACGACTGTTTTTT
TRBV5-1	many	TRBJ2-7	NA	CASSPTSYEQYF	TGTGCCAGCAGCCCGACTAGCTACGAGCAGTACTTC
TRBV24-1	NA	TRBJ2-1	TRBD2	CATSDPGLAGAIGEQFF	TGTGCCACCAGTGACCCGGGACTAGCGGGGGCCATTGGTGAGCAGTTCTTC
TRBV24-1	NA	TRBJ2-2	NA	CATSHTKYTGELFF	TGTGCCACCAGTCACACTAAATACACCGGGGAGCTGTTTTTT
TRBV27	NA	TRBJ1-1	TRBD1	CASSLHSGGTEAFF	TGTGCCAGCAGCCTTCATTCAGGGGGCACTGAAGCTTTCTTT
TRBV25-1	NA	TRBJ2-3	NA	CASSESGLTQYF	TGTGCCAGCAGTGAATCCGGCCTGACGCAGTATTTT
TRBV9	NA	TRBJ2-3	NA	CASSVEGLGTDTQYF	TGTGCCAGCAGCGTAGAAGGTTTAGGCACAGATACGCAGTATTTT
TRBV9	many	TRBJ2-1	TRBD2	CASSPIGTSGGVQFF	TGTGCCAGCAGCCCAATCGGGACTAGCGGGGGGGTGCAGTTCTTC
TRBV2	NA	TRBJ2-3	NA	CASSPGHTDTQYF	TGTGCCAGCAGTCCGGGCCACACAGATACGCAGTATTTT
TRBV5-6	NA	TRBJ2-7	TRBD1	CASSAPGTGNEQYF	TGTGCCAGCAGCGCCCCCGGGACAGGTAACGAGCAGTACTTC
TRBV6-5	once	TRBJ1-5	NA	CASSYMRGQPQHF	TGTGCCAGCAGTTACATGCGAGGGCAGCCCCAGCATTTT
TRBV29-1	NA	TRBJ1-2	TRBD1	CSTSPRTGPISYGYTF	TGCAGCACCTCTCCCCGGACAGGGCCCATTTCCTATGGCTACACCTTC
TRBV29-1	many	TRBJ2-4	TRBD2	CSVDESGKAKNIQYF	TGCAGCGTTGACGAGAGCGGGAAAGCCAAAAACATTCAGTACTTC
TRBV6-5	NA	TRBJ1-4	NA	CASRPGGGNEKLFF	TGTGCCAGCAGGCCGGGGGGGGGTAATGAAAAACTGTTTTTT
TRBV12-3/TRBV12-4	NA	TRBJ2-5	TRBD2	CASSLGGSGGYQETQYF	TGTGCCAGCAGTTTAGGTGGTAGCGGGGGGTACCAAGAGACCCAGTACTTC
TRBV7-9	many	TRBJ2-2	NA	CASSFSRNTGELFF	TGTGCCAGCAGCTTTAGCAGGAACACCGGGGAGCTGTTTTTT
TRBV7-2	NA	TRBJ1-4	NA	CASSPRGRGNEKLFF	TGTGCCAGCAGCCCCCGGGGCAGGGGTAATGAAAAACTGTTTTTT
TRBV27	many	TRBJ1-3	NA	CASRPGGGGNTIYF	TGTGCCAGCCGACCCGGGGGAGGTGGAAACACCATATATTTT
TRBV24-1	NA	TRBJ2-5	NA	CATSDPRGPKETQYF	TGTGCCACCAGTGATCCCCGGGGCCCTAAAGAGACCCAGTACTTC
TRBV12-3/TRBV12-4	once	TRBJ1-1	NA	CASSLAPAGSDTEAFF	TGTGCCAGCAGTTTAGCCCCCGCAGGGTCGGACACTGAAGCTTTCTTT
TRBV30	few	TRBJ2-2	NA	CARWDSSNTGELFF	TGTGCCCGCTGGGACTCCAGTAACACCGGGGAGCTGTTTTTT
TRBV15	NA	TRBJ1-5	NA	CATSSSLRQGSNQPQHF	TGTGCCACCAGCTCATCCCTTCGGCAGGGGAGCAATCAGCCCCAGCATTTT
TRBV5-5	few	TRBJ2-6	NA	CASSLLAGQSSGANVLTF	TGTGCCAGCAGCTTGTTGGCGGGCCAGAGCTCTGGGGCCAACGTCCTGACTTTC
TRBV10-1	few	TRBJ2-4	NA	CASSVDGAKNIQYF	TGCGCCAGCAGTGTGGACGGAGCCAAAAACATTCAGTACTTC
TRBV19	NA	TRBJ2-2	NA	CASSMGQVNTGELFF	TGTGCCAGTAGTATGGGTCAGGTTAACACCGGGGAGCTGTTTTTT
TRBV28	NA	TRBJ2-7	NA	CASNTRDVEGPYF	TGTGCCAGCAACACTAGGGACGTGGAGGGGCCGTACTTC
TRBV4-1	NA	TRBJ2-1	NA	CASSQDIVRSRISYNEQFF	TGCGCCAGCAGCCAAGATATTGTCCGGTCACGCATCTCCTACAATGAGCAGTTCTTC
TRBV6-1	few	TRBJ2-7	NA	CASSDPWVGRELVYEQYF	TGTGCCAGCAGTGACCCTTGGGTTGGAAGGGAACTGGTCTACGAGCAGTACTTC
TRBV5-1	few	TRBJ2-7	NA	CASSLEIAVTYEQYF	TGCGCCAGCAGCTTGGAGATAGCTGTAACCTACGAGCAGTACTTC
TRBV12-3/TRBV12-4	few	TRBJ1-2	NA	CASSEKLDVWGYTF	TGTGCCAGCAGTGAGAAACTCGACGTTTGGGGCTACACCTTC
TRBV12-3/TRBV12-4	few	TRBJ2-5	TRBD1	CASRNTRGETQYF	TGTGCCAGCAGAAACACCAGGGGGGAGACCCAGTACTTC
TRBV12-3/TRBV12-4	NA	TRBJ2-6	NA	CASSLSGRTFSGANVLTF	TGTGCCAGCAGTCTATCGGGACGCACTTTCTCTGGGGCCAACGTCCTGACTTTC
TRBV19	NA	TRBJ2-3	NA	CASSQTDRWTDTQYF	TGTGCCAGTAGCCAAACCGACAGGTGGACAGATACGCAGTATTTT
TRBV24-1	many	TRBJ2-3	TRBD1	CATAHRGTTDTQYF	TGTGCCACCGCGCACAGGGGTACCACAGATACGCAGTATTTT
TRBV14	NA	TRBJ2-7	NA	CASSYGGSKQYF	TGTGCCAGCAGCTATGGTGGAAGTAAGCAGTACTTC
TRBV7-2	NA	TRBJ2-1	TRBD2	CASSLSGTQAHEQFF	TGTGCCAGCAGCTTGAGCGGGACTCAGGCTCATGAGCAGTTCTTC
TRBV5-1	few	TRBJ1-5	TRBD1	CASSATGGRNQPQHF	TGCGCCAGCAGCGCGACAGGGGGCCGCAATCAGCCCCAGCATTTT
TRBV5-1	NA	TRBJ2-7	NA	CASSLRSTTNYGGEQYF	TGCGCCAGCAGCTTAAGGTCTACCACCAACTACGGCGGCGAGCAGTACTTC
TRBV6-5	NA	TRBJ1-2	TRBD1	CASSYSLGQGNYGYTF	TGTGCCAGCAGTTACTCTTTGGGACAGGGAAACTATGGCTACACCTTC
TRBV4-2	NA	TRBJ1-6	NA	CASSQLGGAEGNSPLHF	TGTGCCAGCAGCCAGTTGGGGGGGGCAGAGGGGAATTCACCCCTCCACTTT
TRBV24-1	NA	TRBJ2-2	TRBD1	CATSDLRDRGFHGELFF	TGTGCCACCAGTGACCTCCGGGACAGGGGTTTCCACGGGGAGCTGTTTTTT
TRBV3-1	few	TRBJ1-4	NA	CASSPDRSKGEKLFF	TGTGCCAGCAGCCCCGACAGATCCAAGGGGGAAAAACTGTTTTTT
TRBV7-3	many	TRBJ2-3	TRBD2	CASSLLAGGSDTQYF	TGTGCCAGCAGCCTCTTAGCGGGGGGCTCAGATACGCAGTATTTT
TRBV19	NA	TRBJ1-5	NA	CASSFNRDNQPQHF	TGTGCCAGTAGTTTCAACAGGGACAATCAGCCCCAGCATTTT
TRBV12-5	few	TRBJ2-2	TRBD1	CASYRQGANTGELFF	TGTGCTAGCTACCGACAGGGTGCGAACACCGGGGAGCTGTTTTTT
TRBV4-1	few	TRBJ1-1	NA	CASSQDRGRGTTFAFF	TGCGCCAGCAGCCAAGATCGGGGGAGGGGGACCACGTTTGCCTTCTTT
TRBV9	few	TRBJ2-2	NA	CASSVDSRGNTGELFF	TGTGCCAGCAGCGTAGATAGTCGGGGAAACACCGGGGAGCTGTTTTTT
TRBV4-1	once	TRBJ1-1	NA	CASSNRRLQRNTEAFF	TGCGCCAGCAGCAACCGACGACTTCAGAGGAACACTGAAGCTTTCTTT